This T cell receptor (beta chain) was recorded in a study of vaccination and CD4 T cells after COVID-19 (dated by TCRdb to 2022 to 2024). About the full investigation: The convalescent cohort comprised six males and four females, including two Hispanic individuals, seven Caucasians, two Asians and one multiracial person. Participants received two doses of either the Pfizer-BioNTech BNT162b2 vaccine (n=8) or the Moderna mRNA-1273 vaccine (n=2). In control cultures, a CEFX viral epitope pool was used as positive control, an HIV-1 Nef peptide pool was used as negative control, or no peptide was added. Post-COVID blood samples from convalescent patients were collected a median of roughly 100 days after diagnosis, with a range of about 35 to 161 days. The time from the second vaccine dose to post-vaccine blood sampling had a median of roughly 72 days and ranged from about 12 to 250 days. In 10 COVID-19 convalescent patients and a handful of infection-naive healthy vaccine recipients, researchers compared the spike-specific CD4+ TCR repertoire from before mRNA vaccination with the repertoire from after. Overlapping spike peptide pools from SARS-CoV-2 and from the common cold coronaviruses HCoV-NL63, HCoV-OC43 and HCoV-229E were used as culture stimuli.

Read against the paper, the sample's treatment or condition label means: approximately nine-day PBMC culture with coronavirus spike peptide pools or control peptides (ViraFEST assay). The ViraFEST assay, used in the study, expanded antigen-specific T cells with peptide pools and then identified the expanded clonotypes through TCR sequencing. The absence of prior SARS-CoV-2 infection in healthy vaccine recipients was confirmed by negative nucleocapsid antibody tests before and after vaccination. Each well held 1.5 million to 2.5 million PBMCs cultured with approximately 10 ug/ml peptide pools in IMDM containing around 5% human AB serum and 7.5 to 10 IU/ml IL-2. On days 3 and 7, half of the culture medium was replaced with fresh IL-2-containing medium. After roughly 11 days of culture, CD4+ T cells were isolated by negative selection with the EasySep CD4+ T cell isolation kit. Ficoll-Paque Plus gradient centrifugation was used to isolate PBMCs from whole blood, and the isolated PBMCs were then either used fresh or cryopreserved at -140C. Culture conditions were generally each tested in triplicate wells.

Paper-wide results and their limitations: Among the post-vaccine SARS-CoV-2-reactive clones in convalescent patients, a median around 90% showed up only after vaccination, which suggests vaccine-specific priming. The number of convalescent patients in the study was relatively small, and the study did not examine early timepoints following natural infection. Of the vaccine-specific clones in convalescent patients, 304 of 307, or nearly all, reacted only to SARS-CoV-2 spike and did not cross-react with common cold coronaviruses. Although the median number of SARS-CoV-2-reactive clonotypes went up from around 20 after infection to some 40 after vaccination, the increase was not significant.

Libraries were prepared through PCR. TCR sequencing of DNA from cultured CD4+ T cells used the Oncomine TCR Beta short-read assay at the Johns Hopkins FTIC core. Genomic DNA was extracted from the cultured CD4+ T cells with the QIAamp micro DNA kit. Oncomine TCR Beta libraries from cultured CD4+ T cells were pooled with unique dual indexes and sequenced on an Illumina iSeq 100. The authors processed their data as follows. Non-productive sequences were removed, and CDR3s that did not start with C, did not end with F or W, or were shorter than 7 amino acids were discarded. The MANAFEST web application identified antigen-specific clonotypes by comparing peptide-stimulated wells against reference wells and other culture wells. An FDR below 0.05, an odds ratio above 5, and a productive frequency above 0.1% in at least two of three replicate wells were required for clones to be considered positive. Cross-reactive clonotypes were defined as significantly expanded in both SARS-CoV-2 spike wells and at least one common cold coronavirus spike condition. Similarity between CDR3 sequences was evaluated in R version 3.6.1 using Levenshtein distances (stringdist) and unrooted phylogenetic trees (ape). Using fastp at Q25 and MiXCR, TCRdb reprocessed the public reads and kept productive beta chains. Each entry is one CDR3 protein sequence, shown with its most common DNA and genes. These V and J calls originate from TCRdb's pipeline instead of the authors' own analysis. This sample gives just under 20,000 distinct CDR3 sequences in total; 42% of them show up just once. The top ten constitute about 29% of the sample.

Unmatched junction bases come to 10, with V trimmed by 4 bases and J by 0 bases. From the cysteine up to the phenylalanine, the CDR3 has a length of 17 residues. Just the 51-base CDR3 DNA is kept, in frame starting at base 1. The germline V gene sets CDR1 to SGHTA and CDR2 to FQGTGA. Comments on this clonotype: There is no known antigen for this receptor. The record has no base qualities; no much larger clone is one base away.

The chain couples TRBV7-3 to TRBJ2-3; 7 bases in the junction line up with TRBD2. The clonotype was recovered from a human donor who received a COVID-19 vaccine. The sequencing here drew on CD4+ T cells from blood, cultured in vitro, taken before SARS-CoV-2 vaccination. The CDR3 reads CASSSPEAGESTDTQYF. The DNA is as follows: TGTGCCAGCAGCTCCCCTGAGGCGGGGGAGAGCACAGATACGCAGTATTTT.